The 11 T cell receptor beta chains below all came from one sample that was sequenced in a study of cytomegalovirus exposure and HLA in healthy donors. The PCR was carried out with 60 Vbeta primers and 13 Jbeta primers. Only in-frame clones appear in the TCRdb table, and some are missing; sequencing was by immunoSEQ multiplex PCR. The sample records roughly 110,000 clones, 81% being singletons. Input material: PBMCs. The receptors derive from a man aged 25-40 years in good health and CMV-seronegative.

This clone was seen a handful of times. The chain combines TRBV30 with TRBJ1-5; D call uncertain. Germline lookup yields CDR1 GTSNPN and CDR2 SVGIG (reference sequence). The V gene lost 8 bases and the J gene lost 4 bases, with 15 bases spanning the gap. The CDR3 sequence is 13 residues long. The CDR3 DNA reads as TGTGCCGGAGGAACGGGTGGGAATCAGCCCCAGCATTTT. Amino acid sequence: CAGGTGGNQPQHF.

This chain joins TRBV27 and TRBJ2-7; D gene unclear. Germline lookup yields CDR1 MNHEY and CDR2 SMNVEV (reference sequence). Trimming left V 6 bases short and J 3 bases short, with 12 bases between. The CDR3 has 13 amino acids. CDR3 coding DNA: TGTGCCAGCAGGTATCAAGAGTACTACGAGCAGTACTTC. This encodes CASRYQEYYEQYF.

The chain links TRBV11-2 to TRBJ2-5; 7 positions agree with TRBD2. V lost 4 bases, J lost 5 bases, and 7 bases stayed unmatched. CDR3 length: 14 amino acids. Germline CDR1 and CDR2: SGHAT and FQNNGV. In nucleotides, the CDR3 is TGTGCCAGCAGCTGGGGGACTATATGGGAGACCCAGTACTTC. Its protein is CASSWGTIWETQYF. The full variable domain, completed using reference TRBV11-2 and TRBJ2-5, is EAGVAQSPRYKIIEKRQSVAFWCNPISGHATLYWYQQILGQGPKLLIQFQNNGVVDDSQLPKDRFSAERLKGVDSTLKIQPAKLEDSAVYLCASSWGTIWETQYFGPGTRLLVL.

The rearrangement uses TRBV27 and TRBJ2-7; D might be TRBD1 (5 bases). The CDR3 extends over 13 amino acids. V lost 3 bases and J lost 2, with 8 bases in between. Germline V gene lookup returns CDR1 MNHEY and CDR2 SMNVEV (reference sequence). The CDR3 DNA sequence: TGTGCCAGCAGTTTTAAAGGGGCCTACGAGCAGTACTTC. This gives the protein CASSFKGAYEQYF.

This chain links TRBV7-9 with TRBJ2-7; 8 nucleotides align to TRBD1. With V trimmed by 2 bases and J by 7 bases, 10 bases remained unmatched. CDR3 size: 15 residues. Germline V CDR1 and CDR2: SEHNR, FQNEAQ (reference sequence). CDR3 residues: CASSLPDRGPREQYF. CDR3 in DNA: TGTGCCAGCAGCTTACCCGACAGGGGCCCCAGAGAGCAGTACTTC.

V usage is TRBV19 and J usage is TRBJ1-2; no definite D call. The length of the CDR3 is 14 residues. Between the trimmed V and J ends, which lost 1 base and 6 bases, there was a span of 12 bases. Germline lookup yields CDR1 LNHDA and CDR2 SQIVND (reference sequence). The CDR3 nucleotides read TGTGCCAGTAGTATAGGTGCGGTCTCGGATGGCTACACCTTC. This encodes CASSIGAVSDGYTF. Using reference TRBV19 and TRBJ1-2 for the parts outside the CDR3, the full variable domain is DGGITQSPKYLFRKEGQNVTLSCEQNLNHDAMYWYRQDPGQGLRLIYYSQIVNDFQKGDIAEGYSVSREKKESFPLTVTSAQKNPTAFYLCASSIGAVSDGYTFGSGTRLTVV.

This chain links TRBV13 with TRBJ2-5, with TRBD2 matching over 7 bases. Trimming at V came to 3 bases and at J to 3 bases, leaving 7 bases not matched to a gene. Germline assignment: CDR1 PRHDT and CDR2 FYEKMQ (reference sequence). The CDR3 has 15 amino acids. CDR3 bases: TGTGCCAGCAGCTTCACAGCGGGAATCGAAGAGACCCAGTACTTC. This gives the protein CASSFTAGIEETQYF. Full variable domain (outside the CDR3, taken from reference TRBV13 and TRBJ2-5): AAGVIQSPRHLIKEKRETATLKCYPIPRHDTVYWYQQGPGQDPQFLISFYEKMQSDKGSIPDRFSAQQFSDYHSELNMSSLELGDSALYFCASSFTAGIEETQYFGPGTRLLVL.

This clone was counted a few times. The V gene is TRBV6-4, the J gene TRBJ1-1, with a weak D call TRBD1 (5 bases). V was cut by 4 bases and J by 1 base, with 13 bases left in between. The CDR3 is 15 residues long. The germline V gene has CDR1 MRHNA and CDR2 SNTAGT. The CDR3 here is CASSAGGTGNTEAFF. The DNA of the CDR3 is TGTGCCAGCAGTGCGGGAGGGACGGGGAACACTGAAGCTTTCTTT.

The genes are TRBV9 and TRBJ2-7, with 7 bases aligning to TRBD1. With 4 bases clipped from V and 2 bases from J, the junction kept 6 bases outside the gene matches. The CDR3 consists of 14 residues. From germline, CDR1 is SGDLS and CDR2 YYNGEE. The chain's CDR3 is CASSSQGDTYEQYF. For the CDR3, the DNA is TGTGCCAGCAGCTCCCAGGGGGATACCTACGAGCAGTACTTC.

V is TRBV4-1 and J is TRBJ2-3; D is unclear. The CDR3 runs to 15 residues. Germline V gene lookup returns CDR1 MGHRA and CDR2 YSYEKL. V was trimmed by 6 bases and J by 0 bases, leaving 13 bases between them. The CDR3 DNA reads as TGCGCCAGCAGGATAGTGGCAGGTAGCACAGATACGCAGTATTTT. Translated: CASRIVAGSTDTQYF.

The rearrangement uses TRBV7-3 and TRBJ2-5; no clear D gene. Germline-derived CDR1 and CDR2 are SGHTA and FQGTGA. This CDR3 is 13 amino acids long. V was pared by 1 base and J by 4 bases, with 7 bases between. CDR3: CASSLSAAETQYF. The CDR3 DNA sequence: TGTGCCAGCAGCTTAAGCGCGGCAGAGACCCAGTACTTC.